Each of the 31 T cell receptor beta chains below was sequenced from the same sample in a study of cytomegalovirus exposure and HLA in healthy donors. Primers for the PCR totalled 60 Vbeta and 13 Jbeta. Here immunoSEQ multiplex PCR was the method, and the copy in TCRdb shows in-frame clones only, minus some. The sample shows approximately 160,000 clones, more than 70% of them seen only once. Sequencing input: PBMCs. The receptors originated from a male donor in good health and CMV-seronegative.

In this sample, this clone turned up once. The chain couples TRBV5-6 to TRBJ2-1; 11 nucleotides align to TRBD2. The length of the CDR3 is 15 residues. The V gene's germline CDR1 is SGHDT and CDR2 YYEEEE. The V and J ends lost 2 bases and 4 bases, in that order; junction bases with no gene match: 2. The CDR3 coding sequence is TGTGCCAGCAGCTTCAGGACTAGCGGGTACAATGAGCAGTTCTTC. Its protein is CASSFRTSGYNEQFF.

This chain uses TRBV7-2 with TRBJ2-1; D is perhaps TRBD2 (6 bases). Trimming cost V 5 bases and J 2 bases, with 16 bases left between them. The CDR3 consists of 16 residues. Germline V gene sequence: CDR1 SGHTA, CDR2 FQGNSA. For the CDR3, the DNA is TGTGCCAGCAGCCCGCCCGTGGGAGGCCCCTACAATGAGCAGTTCTTC. It specifies CASSPPVGGPYNEQFF.

The rearrangement uses TRBV29-1 and TRBJ2-1, with a tentative D call TRBD2 (6 bases). V lost 6 bases and J lost 6, with 24 bases in between. Germline V gene sequence: CDR1 SQVTM, CDR2 ANQGSEA. CDR3 size: 16 residues. CDR3 sequence reads: CSVVPGWASASNEQFF. DNA for the CDR3: TGCAGCGTCGTGCCCGGTTGGGCTAGCGCATCCAATGAGCAGTTCTTC.

The chain links TRBV5-4 to TRBJ1-1; the D gene is possibly TRBD1 (5 bases). Per the germline V gene, CDR1 is SGHNT and CDR2 is YYREEE (reference sequence). Trimming took 2 bases from V and 5 from J, leaving 13 bases between them. The CDR3 totals 14 residues. CDR3 DNA sequence: TGTGCCAGCAGCTTCCGGGACGGGGGGACTGAAGCTTTCTTT. Translating gives CASSFRDGGTEAFF.

The gene calls are TRBV25-1 and TRBJ2-7; 10 positions agree with TRBD1. Germline V gives CDR1 MGHDK, CDR2 SYGVNS. This CDR3 has 15 residues. V lost 4 bases, J lost 2 bases, and 5 bases stayed unmatched. CDR3 loop: CASSAPGTGAYEQYF. The CDR3 bases are TGTGCCAGCAGTGCCCCCGGGACAGGGGCCTACGAGCAGTACTTC.

The chain joins TRBV6-5 to TRBJ2-7, with D tentatively TRBD1 (6 bases). The germline CDR1 and CDR2 sequences are MNHEY and SVGAGI. The CDR3 extends over 15 amino acids. The V and J ends lost 6 bases and 2 bases respectively, with 17 bases between them. CDR3 sequence: CASSHSQGPPYEQYF. CDR3 in DNA: TGTGCCAGCAGCCATTCCCAGGGGCCACCCTACGAGCAGTACTTC.

This clone was recorded a few times. The chain links TRBV4-1 to TRBJ1-5, with TRBD1 matching over 9 bases. The junction had 10 bases not matched to a gene; V was cut back by 3 bases and J by 7 bases. The length of the CDR3 is 16 residues. CDR1 and CDR2 from the germline V gene are MGHRA and YSYEKL. The CDR3 reads CASSQAREQGAQPQHF. In nucleotides, the CDR3 is TGCGCCAGCAGCCAGGCCAGGGAACAGGGGGCCCAGCCCCAGCATTTT.

This chain links TRBV15 with TRBJ2-1, with D uncertain. CDR1 LNHNV and CDR2 YYDKDF come from the germline V gene (reference sequence). V was cut by 5 bases and J by 2 bases, with 13 bases left in between. The CDR3 has 15 amino acids. DNA of the CDR3: TGTGCCACCAGCCTCCGCAGGTCGCCCTACAATGAGCAGTTCTTC. This encodes CATSLRRSPYNEQFF.

V is TRBV10-3 and J is TRBJ2-3, with D uncertain. The CDR3 sequence is 12 residues long. Germline values: CDR1 ENHRY, CDR2 SYGVKD. Trimming took 1 base from V and 5 from J, leaving 4 bases between them. In DNA form, the CDR3 reads TGTGCCATCAGTGAGTTTCAAGATACGCAGTATTTT. This gives the protein CAISEFQDTQYF.

This chain connects TRBV5-1 to TRBJ2-3; 7 nucleotides line up with TRBD1. The V gene end was trimmed by 0 bases and the J gene end by 0 bases; junction bases not matched to a gene: 7. CDR1 is SGHRS, CDR2 YFSETQ, per germline. This CDR3 has 17 residues. The CDR3 spells CASSLANTGASTDTQYF. The CDR3, as DNA: TGCGCCAGCAGCTTGGCAAACACAGGGGCTAGCACAGATACGCAGTATTTT.

This sequence joins TRBV7-2 and TRBJ2-3; D is undetermined. V was trimmed by 4 bases and J by 0 bases, leaving 2 bases between them. The germline CDR1 and CDR2 sequences are SGHTA and FQGNSA. The CDR3 loop spans 12 amino acids. The CDR3 nucleotides read TGTGCCAGCAGCTCTAGCACAGATACGCAGTATTTT. Encoded protein: CASSSSTDTQYF.

This rearrangement joins TRBV7-9 to TRBJ1-2, with D possibly matching TRBD1 (6 bases). The CDR3 has 14 amino acids. Germline V lookup: CDR1 SEHNR, CDR2 FQNEAQ (reference sequence). V lost 5 bases and J 7 bases, leaving 17 bases between the germline ends. The CDR3 protein is CASSPRTDSGGYTF. Written as DNA, the CDR3 is TGTGCCAGCAGCCCTCGGACAGATTCGGGTGGCTACACCTTC.

V usage is TRBV25-1 and J usage is TRBJ1-6; TRBD1 matches at 8 bases. After removal of 6 bases from V and 9 bases from J, the junction contained 7 bases not matched to a gene. Germline CDR1 MGHDK, CDR2 SYGVNS. The CDR3 spans 14 residues. CDR3 nucleotide sequence: TGTGCCAGCAGGGAGACAGGGGCTAGTTCACCCCTCCACTTT. Translation gives CASRETGASSPLHF.

A word on this clone: At one end the junction does not follow the germline gene, possibly because of a read error. The V gene is TRBV7-7, the J gene TRBJ2-7; 9 bases match TRBD1. In germline, CDR1 is SSHAT, CDR2 FNYEAQ (reference sequence). This CDR3 has 17 amino acids. CDR3 protein: CASSHTGTGKGSSEQYF. CDR3 nucleotide sequence: TGTGCCAGCAGCCATACCGGGACAGGGAAGGGGTCCTCCGAGCAGTACTTC.

The rearrangement joins TRBV6-6 to TRBJ2-5, with D possibly being TRBD1 (6 bases). Looked up from germline, CDR1 is MNHNY and CDR2 is SVGAGI (reference sequence). V lost 5 bases, J lost 5 bases, and 18 bases lay in between. This CDR3 has 15 amino acids. CDR3 amino acids: CASSLPGQISETQYF. CDR3 in DNA: TGTGCCAGCAGTCTCCCTGGACAGATCTCGGAGACCCAGTACTTC.

The rearrangement links TRBV6-6 to TRBJ1-1, with D tentatively TRBD1 (6 bases). The CDR3 consists of 14 residues. Deletions cut 6 bases from V and 6 bases from J, with 17 bases between. In germline, CDR1 is MNHNY, CDR2 SVGAGI (reference sequence). CDR3 sequence: CASREDRINAEAFF. DNA for the CDR3: TGTGCCAGCAGAGAAGACAGGATCAACGCTGAAGCTTTCTTT.

This chain uses TRBV7-2 with TRBJ2-3, with 8 nucleotides matching TRBD2. Germline V gene data show CDR1 as SGHTA and CDR2 as FQGNSA. The CDR3 runs to 15 residues. With V trimmed by 2 bases and J by 5 bases, 6 bases remained unmatched. The CDR3 nucleotides read TGTGCCAGCAGCTTACCAGCGGGAGTGGTAGATACGCAGTATTTT. It specifies CASSLPAGVVDTQYF. Filled out from reference TRBV7-2 and TRBJ2-3, the complete variable domain reads GAGVSQSPSNKVTEKGKDVELRCDPISGHTALYWYRQSLGQGLEFLIYFQGNSAPDKSGLPSDRFSAERTGGSVSTLTIQRTQQEDSAVYLCASSLPAGVVDTQYFGPGTRLTVL.

The chain recombines TRBV2 with TRBJ1-2; 7 positions agree with TRBD1. V lost 5 bases, J lost 4 bases, and 10 bases stayed unmatched. This CDR3 is 15 amino acids long. Per the germline V gene, CDR1 is SNHLY and CDR2 is FYNNEI. The CDR3 is CASSPTDRDGYGYTF. The CDR3 DNA reads as TGTGCCAGCAGTCCCACAGACAGGGACGGCTATGGCTACACCTTC.

The V and J genes are TRBV6-5 and TRBJ2-3; 7 bases line up with TRBD1. V shed 6 bases and J 3 bases; nucleotides not matched to a gene: 6. Per the germline V gene, CDR1 is MNHEY and CDR2 is SVGAGI. The CDR3 has 14 amino acids. This chain's CDR3 is CASSRKQGTDTQYF. CDR3 bases: TGTGCCAGCAGCCGCAAACAGGGGACAGATACGCAGTATTTT.

The chain is built from TRBV5-3 and TRBJ1-2, with TRBD1 identical over 7 bases. TRBV5-3 is labeled an ORF, and its function is uncertain. The length of the CDR3 is 13 residues. Germline trimming cut 4 bases from V and 13 bases from J; bases unmatched to any gene: 13. The DNA of the CDR3 is TGTGCCAGAAGCGCCGGACAGGCTCATTCGACCACCTTC. Translation: CARSAGQAHSTTF.

The chain recombines TRBV6-5 with TRBJ1-1; unclear D gene. Trimming left V 1 base short and J 0 bases short, with 12 bases between. Germline CDR1 is MNHEY and CDR2 is SVGAGI. The CDR3 is made up of 16 amino acids. The CDR3 nucleotides read TGTGCCAGCAGTTACTTCAAATCTAGCATGAACACTGAAGCTTTCTTT. This codes for CASSYFKSSMNTEAFF.

V is TRBV13 and J is TRBJ1-1, with D possibly TRBD1 on 5 matching bases. In germline, CDR1 is PRHDT, CDR2 FYEKMQ (reference sequence). V was trimmed by 3 bases and J by 3 bases, leaving 8 bases between them. The CDR3 length is 13 residues. CDR3 sequence: CASSLTAYTEAFF. The CDR3 DNA is TGTGCCAGCAGCTTGACAGCTTACACTGAAGCTTTCTTT. Drawing the rest from reference TRBV13 and TRBJ1-1, the complete variable domain is AAGVIQSPRHLIKEKRETATLKCYPIPRHDTVYWYQQGPGQDPQFLISFYEKMQSDKGSIPDRFSAQQFSDYHSELNMSSLELGDSALYFCASSLTAYTEAFFGQGTRLTVV.

Here the CDR3 reads CASSVEGQGGNTIYF. CDR3 coding DNA: TGTGCCAGCAGCGTAGAGGGACAGGGGGGAAACACCATATATTTT. The genes are TRBV9 and TRBJ1-3, with 10 bases identical to TRBD1. Germline V gene data show CDR1 as SGDLS and CDR2 as YYNGEE. V trimming: 0 bases; J trimming: 4 bases; junction bases outside the gene matches: 1. The CDR3 loop spans 15 amino acids. Using reference TRBV9 and TRBJ1-3 for the parts outside the CDR3, the full variable domain is DSGVTQTPKHLITATGQRVTLRCSPRSGDLSVYWYQQSLDQGLQFLIQYYNGEERAKGNILERFSAQQFPDLHSELNLSSLELGDSALYFCASSVEGQGGNTIYFGEGSWLTVV.

The rearrangement links TRBV6-5 to TRBJ1-2, with TRBD1 matching over 7 bases. CDR1 MNHEY and CDR2 SVGAGI come from the germline V gene. V lost 5 bases to trimming and J lost 8 bases; unmatched junction nucleotides: 5. The length of the CDR3 is 12 residues. DNA of the CDR3: TGTGCCAGCAGTGAACAGGGGTGGGGCTACACCTTC. It yields the protein CASSEQGWGYTF.

This chain joins TRBV29-1 and TRBJ2-3; D uncertain. The CDR3 contains 14 residues. The germline V gene has CDR1 SQVTM and CDR2 ANQGSEA. The ends were cut back, 4 bases at V and 12 bases at J, with 23 bases in the middle. Here the CDR3 reads CSVAQARDLRNQYF. The CDR3, as DNA: TGCAGCGTTGCCCAAGCCCGTGACTTGCGGAATCAGTATTTT.

The rearrangement uses TRBV5-8 and TRBJ1-5; 8 bases align to TRBD1. Looked up from germline, CDR1 is SGHTS and CDR2 is YDEGEE. This CDR3 is built from 12 residues. Unmatched junction bases numbered 1, after V lost 7 bases and J lost 4 bases. The CDR3 loop reads CASQGANQPQHF. CDR3 nucleotides: TGTGCCAGCCAGGGGGCGAATCAGCCCCAGCATTTT.

The genes are TRBV7-9 and TRBJ2-7; 9 bases agree with TRBD2. Trimming removed 5 bases from V and 3 bases from J; junction bases left unmatched: 8. CDR3 length: 15 residues. Looked up from germline, CDR1 is SEHNR and CDR2 is FQNEAQ (reference sequence). The CDR3 loop is CASSPTGTSNYEQYF. The CDR3 bases are TGTGCCAGCAGCCCCACCGGGACTAGCAACTACGAGCAGTACTTC.

The genes are TRBV6-5 and TRBJ2-1; D call uncertain. The CDR3 length is 15 residues. Germline-derived CDR1 and CDR2 are MNHEY and SVGAGI. The germline V and J ends were trimmed by 2 bases and 0 bases, with 8 bases remaining between them. The CDR3 reads CASSYEASSYNEQFF. CDR3 nucleotide sequence: TGTGCCAGCAGTTACGAAGCGAGCTCCTACAATGAGCAGTTCTTC.

V usage is TRBV6-1 and J usage is TRBJ1-4; 9 bases map to TRBD1. The germline V gene encodes CDR1 MNHNS and CDR2 SASEGT. V shed 5 bases, J shed 4 bases, and the junction held 8 bases outside the gene matches. CDR3 length equals 16 residues. The CDR3 coding sequence is TGTGCCAGCAGTAAAGGGGACAGGGCCCTTAATGAAAAACTGTTTTTT. This encodes CASSKGDRALNEKLFF.

This clone was detected only once. V usage is TRBV21-1 and J usage is TRBJ1-6. TRBV21-1 is reported as a pseudogene. The CDR3 spans 16 residues. CDR3 loop: CATSRVRDPFGKPLHF. The CDR3 DNA is TGTGCCACCTCAAGGGTGCGGGACCCCTTTGGGAAGCCCCTCCACTTT.

Written as DNA, the CDR3 is TGTGCCAGCAGTCAGGACGGAGGAGGTCAGCCCCAGCATTTT. Translated, it gives CASSQDGGGQPQHF. V usage is TRBV9 and J usage is TRBJ1-5; D not certain. The CDR3 is 14 amino acids. Germline V gene sequence: CDR1 SGDLS, CDR2 YYNGEE. V dropped 5 bases and J dropped 6 bases, with 15 bases sitting between them.